The subject of this entry is one T cell receptor (beta chain). Unmatched junction bases numbered 4, after V lost 6 bases and J lost 1 base. The CDR3 sequence is 14 residues long. Germline CDR1 ENHRY, CDR2 SYGVKD. Libraries were prepared by immunoSEQ multiplex PCR; TCRdb keeps only in-frame clonotypes and omits some of them. The sample carries over 300,000 clones, more than 75% recorded once. This sample stems from a study of blood T cell repertoires in COVID-19. Material: PBMCs or T cells enriched from blood (not recorded which). The chain has TRBV10-3 and TRBJ2-7; 9 bases map to TRBD1. This receptor was taken from a woman aged 30 to 39 with acute COVID-19. The CDR3 region is CAIRVGTGSYEQYF. Written as DNA, the CDR3 is TGTGCCATCAGGGTAGGGACAGGGTCCTACGAGCAGTACTTC.